The rows below give T cell receptor beta chains drawn from one sample of a study of cytomegalovirus exposure and HLA in healthy donors. TCRdb's copy holds only in-frame clones and misses some; the assay was immunoSEQ multiplex PCR. The data contain about 160,000 clones, over 70% of them seen just once; the ten biggest clones take up around 1.5%. Input material: PBMCs. The receptors here all came from a woman aged 30 to 39 in good health and CMV-seronegative. The CDR3 runs from the conserved cysteine through the conserved F or W. The D gene is left open where the match is weak. A row's size may be missing; if present it is once, few, many or a size class.

TRBJ1-4	TRBD1	TRBV11-2	-	CASSLGDRVGEKLFF	TGTGCCAGCAGCTTAGGAGACAGGGTCGGTGAAAAACTGTTTTTT
TRBJ1-5	-	TRBV7-8	-	CASSLEFLGRAEGQPQHF	TGTGCCAGCAGCTTAGAATTCTTAGGCCGAGCGGAGGGACAGCCCCAGCATTTT
TRBJ1-4	-	TRBV14	-	CASSQNRRSGVGEKLFF	TGTGCCAGCAGCCAAAACCGAAGATCGGGGGTTGGTGAAAAACTGTTTTTT
TRBJ2-2	TRBD2	TRBV11-2	-	CASSFGLAFGELFF	TGTGCCAGCAGCTTCGGACTAGCGTTCGGGGAGCTGTTTTTT
TRBJ2-3	-	TRBV19	-	CASSITGGGLSTDTQYF	TGTGCCAGTAGTATTACTGGCGGGGGCCTTAGCACAGATACGCAGTATTTT
TRBJ1-5	-	TRBV5-1	-	CASSYTGSSNQPQHF	TGCGCCAGCAGCTACACAGGTTCTAGCAATCAGCCCCAGCATTTT
TRBJ1-6	-	TRBV28	-	CASSPGTTFNSPLHF	TGTGCCAGCAGCCCCGGGACAACTTTTAATTCACCCCTCCACTTT
TRBJ1-5	TRBD1	TRBV6-1	-	CASAITGAGNQPQHF	TGTGCCAGCGCGATAACAGGGGCTGGCAATCAGCCCCAGCATTTT
TRBJ2-7	TRBD1	TRBV2	-	CASSGTGDYEQYF	TGTGCCAGCTCAGGGACAGGGGACTACGAGCAGTACTTC
TRBJ1-4	TRBD1	TRBV9	-	CASSVGQGFEKLFF	TGTGCCAGCAGCGTCGGACAGGGGTTTGAAAAACTGTTTTTT
TRBJ2-7	TRBD1	TRBV7-8	-	CASSLGDAGTGSYEQYF	TGTGCCAGCAGCTTAGGGGATGCTGGGACAGGATCCTACGAGCAGTACTTC
TRBJ1-1	-	TRBV25-1	-	CASSDSTPGTEAFF	TGTGCCAGCAGTGATAGTACTCCCGGCACTGAAGCTTTCTTT
TRBJ2-7	-	TRBV5-6	once	CASRPESSHEQYF	TGTGCCAGCAGACCTGAGTCCTCCCACGAGCAGTACTTC
TRBJ2-1	-	TRBV5-5	-	CASSLDPGFHNEQFF	TGTGCCAGCAGCTTGGACCCAGGGTTCCACAATGAGCAGTTCTTC
TRBJ2-7	TRBD1	TRBV30	-	CAWSVVGGTYEQYF	TGTGCCTGGAGTGTTGTAGGGGGCACCTACGAGCAGTACTTC
TRBJ1-4	-	TRBV7-9	once	CASIGRDYREKLFF	TGTGCCAGCATCGGCCGGGACTATCGAGAAAAACTGTTTTTT
TRBJ1-2	-	TRBV11-3	-	CASSLGQNYGYTF	TGTGCCAGCAGCTTGGGGCAGAACTATGGCTACACCTTC
TRBJ2-7	-	TRBV7-9	-	CASSLALRGGNEQYF	TGTGCCAGCAGCTTAGCGCTAAGGGGGGGTAACGAGCAGTACTTC
TRBJ2-1	TRBD1	TRBV28	-	CASRRQGNEQFF	TGTGCCAGTAGAAGACAGGGAAATGAGCAGTTCTTC
TRBJ1-2	-	TRBV2	few	CASSEALVAQNQIPNYGYTF	TGTGCCAGCAGTGAAGCCTTGGTAGCGCAGAACCAGATTCCTAACTATGGCTACACCTTC
TRBJ2-7	TRBD1	TRBV29-1	-	CSVPGTDYEQYF	TGCAGCGTTCCCGGGACAGACTACGAGCAGTACTTC
TRBJ1-2	-	TRBV6-1	few	CASRPRGAGNGYTF	TGTGCCAGCCGCCCACGGGGGGCGGGGAATGGCTACACCTTC
TRBJ1-6	-	TRBV21-1	-	CAIRQGCRYNSPLHF	TGTGCCATTCGACAGGGTTGTCGATATAATTCACCCCTCCACTTT
TRBJ2-3	-	TRBV19	-	CASSPYGDTQYF	TGTGCCAGTAGCCCCTACGGGGATACGCAGTATTTT
TRBJ2-7	TRBD2	TRBV10-3	-	CAISVTSGGLPYEQYF	TGTGCCATCAGTGTAACTAGCGGGGGCCTTCCCTACGAGCAGTACTTC
TRBJ1-2	TRBD1	TRBV5-5	-	CASSPRQGPLFFYGYTF	TGTGCCAGCAGCCCTAGACAGGGGCCTCTCTTTTTCTATGGCTACACCTTC
TRBJ1-3	-	TRBV28	-	CASSPAHGDFSGNTIYF	TGTGCCAGCAGTCCAGCCCACGGGGACTTCTCTGGAAACACCATATATTTT
TRBJ2-1	TRBD1	TRBV29-1	-	CSVYPGTGWFF	TGCAGCGTCTACCCCGGGACAGGTTGGTTCTTC
TRBJ2-5	-	TRBV28	-	CASTTTGALETQYF	TGTGCCAGCACCACTACAGGTGCTCTCGAGACCCAGTACTTC
TRBJ1-2	TRBD1	TRBV6-5	-	CASSLLDRGGGYTF	TGTGCCAGCAGTCTCCTCGACAGGGGAGGGGGCTACACCTTC
TRBJ1-1	-	TRBV5-5	-	CASSSIQDLNTEAFF	TGTGCCAGCAGCTCCATACAGGATTTGAACACTGAAGCTTTCTTT
TRBJ2-1	TRBD2	TRBV6-6	-	CASRLAGGPVNEQFF	TGTGCCAGCAGACTAGCGGGGGGGCCGGTCAATGAGCAGTTCTTC
TRBJ1-5	-	TRBV27	-	CASSLSGGGRGSQPQHF	TGTGCCAGCAGTTTAAGTGGGGGAGGGAGGGGAAGTCAGCCCCAGCATTTT
TRBJ1-5	TRBD1	TRBV27	once	CASSSWTGTNQPQHF	TGTGCCAGCAGTTCCTGGACAGGGACCAATCAGCCCCAGCATTTT
TRBJ1-4	-	TRBV7-2	-	CASSLAGAGEKLFF	TGTGCCAGCAGCTTAGCAGGGGCTGGAGAAAAACTGTTTTTT
TRBJ2-5	-	TRBV7-6	-	CASSLAGTAGKTQYF	TGTGCCAGCAGCTTAGCGGGGACGGCGGGGAAGACCCAGTACTTC
TRBJ1-4	-	TRBV2	-	CASSGERGGEKLFF	TGTGCCAGCAGTGGCGAGAGGGGAGGGGAAAAACTGTTTTTT
TRBJ2-7	TRBD1	TRBV11-2	-	CASSPNPRTGIYEQYF	TGTGCCAGCAGCCCGAACCCCCGGACAGGGATTTACGAGCAGTACTTC
TRBJ1-2	TRBD1	TRBV25-1	few	CASSEPAGGNGYTF	TGTGCCAGCAGTGAGCCGGCAGGGGGAAATGGCTACACCTTC
TRBJ1-6	TRBD1	TRBV5-1	-	CASSSSGTGENSPLHF	TGCGCCAGCAGCTCCTCCGGGACAGGGGAAAATTCACCCCTCCACTTT
TRBJ1-1	-	TRBV15	few	CATSGRSVSEAFF	TGTGCCACCAGCGGTAGAAGTGTGTCTGAAGCTTTCTTT
TRBJ2-1	-	TRBV2	-	CASSEYNTPWASYNEQFF	TGTGCCAGCAGTGAATACAACACCCCATGGGCCTCCTACAATGAGCAGTTCTTC
TRBJ1-6	-	TRBV7-9	-	CASSLNENSPLHF	TGTGCCAGCAGCCTAAACGAGAATTCACCCCTCCACTTT
TRBJ1-4	-	TRBV18	-	CASSPQGLGEKLFF	TGTGCCAGCTCTCCGCAGGGCTTAGGTGAAAAACTGTTTTTT
TRBJ2-5	TRBD2	TRBV13	-	CASSFWGGQETQYF	TGTGCCAGCAGCTTTTGGGGGGGACAAGAGACCCAGTACTTC
TRBJ2-1	TRBD1	TRBV5-1	-	CASSTSTGGITNEQFF	TGCGCCAGCAGCACCTCGACAGGGGGAATTACCAATGAGCAGTTCTTC
TRBJ2-7	-	TRBV2	-	CASSVGQAVDYEQYF	TGTGCCAGCAGTGTGGGCCAGGCCGTGGACTACGAGCAGTACTTC
TRBJ1-6	-	TRBV7-8	-	CASSQTKGSLSPLHF	TGTGCCAGCAGCCAGACTAAGGGCAGCCTTTCACCCCTCCACTTT